These 21 T cell receptor beta chains came from one sample sequenced in a study of regulatory T cells in long-lasting Graves disease. Specified time point: newly diagnosed GD, antithyroid drugs for less than 3 months. Following extraction of RNA from PBMCs, that RNA was used to make the TCR library. Construction of the TCR beta libraries employed iRepertoire HTBI primers in conjunction with Arm-PCR of CDR3 regions. TCRdb used MiXCR to reprocess the multiplex PCR reads, holding one entry per CDR3 protein. The sample gives roughly 500,000 distinct CDR3 sequences, 13% of which show up once; about 9.1% is in the top ten. The sample was also reused in another study, on T cells in Graves' hyperthyroidism and ophthalmopathy.

The input for sequencing was peripheral blood mononuclear cells (PBMCs), taken at new diagnosis, from a patient treated with antithyroid drugs. These TCRs come from a man aged 30-40 years with Graves disease.

Turning to this clonotype: This could be a read error, since a much larger clone is one nucleotide away. V usage is TRBV12-3 or TRBV12-4 and J usage is TRBJ2-1; 7 bases are a match to TRBD2. CDR3 length: 16 amino acids. Trimming took 10 bases from V and 8 from J; bases not matched to a gene: 20. The CDR3 loop is CATSGSLAGAGDEQFF. In DNA form, the CDR3 reads TGTGCCACCTCGGGCAGCCTGGCGGGAGCTGGGGATGAGCAGTTCTTC.

In its sample, this clonotype was seen many times. The J gene is TRBJ1-2, the V gene TRBV12-3 or TRBV12-4, with D possibly being TRBD1 (6 bases). V was cut by 3 bases and J by 4 bases, with 12 bases left in between. There are 14 residues in the CDR3. The CDR3 spells CASSFSPRGYGYTF. The CDR3 DNA reads as TGTGCCAGCAGTTTTTCCCCCAGGGGCTATGGCTACACCTTC.

The chain recombines TRBV6-1 with TRBJ2-1, with D perhaps TRBD2 (6 bases). V lost 5 bases and J lost 0, with 14 bases in between. Germline V gives CDR1 MNHNS, CDR2 SASEGT. The CDR3 sequence is 16 residues long. Here the CDR3 DNA reads TGTGCCAGCAGTAGAGCGGGCTCGAGCTCCTACAATGAGCAGTTCTTC. As protein: CASSRAGSSSYNEQFF.

This clonotype was observed many times. The V gene is TRBV27, the J gene TRBJ2-1, with 7 positions matching TRBD2. The ends lost 5 bases at V and 3 bases at J; junction bases unmatched: 4. Germline values: CDR1 MNHEY, CDR2 SMNVEV (reference sequence). There are 14 residues in the CDR3. The CDR3 protein is CASSLAEDYNEQFF. CDR3 coding DNA: TGTGCCAGCAGTCTAGCGGAGGACTACAATGAGCAGTTCTTC.

The V gene is TRBV6-2 or TRBV6-3, the J gene TRBJ2-2; no reliable D call. The CDR3 has 12 residues. Between the trimmed V and J ends, which lost 1 base and 8 bases, there was a span of 5 bases. Looked up from germline, CDR1 is MNHEY and CDR2 is SVGEGT. In nucleotides, the CDR3 is TGTGCCAGCAGTTACTTGGTTGGGGAGCTGTTTTTT. Protein product: CASSYLVGELFF.

This clonotype was seen ten or more times. The chain has TRBV20-1 and TRBJ2-7; D gene unclear. From germline, CDR1 is DFQATT and CDR2 SNEGSKA (reference sequence). The germline V and J ends were trimmed by 2 bases and 1 base, with 9 bases remaining between them. This CDR3 comprises 13 residues. CDR3 sequence: CSARRQPSYEQYF. The CDR3 DNA follows: TGCAGTGCTAGACGTCAGCCTTCCTACGAGCAGTACTTC.

There are many counts of this clonotype. This chain joins TRBV12-3 or TRBV12-4 and TRBJ1-2; D gene uncertain. V was trimmed by 2 bases and J by 8 bases, leaving 15 bases between them. CDR3 length: 14 amino acids. CDR3 amino acids: CASSLNVGRRGYTF. The CDR3, as DNA: TGTGCCAGCAGTTTAAATGTCGGGCGTCGAGGCTACACCTTC.

This clonotype showed up many times. This chain uses TRBV5-1 with TRBJ2-7; weak D call: TRBD1 (5 bases). CDR1 is SGHRS, CDR2 YFSETQ, per germline. The V end was cut by 4 bases, the J end by 3 bases, with 14 bases between. The CDR3 is made up of 14 amino acids. This chain's CDR3 is CASSQQGYYYEQYF. The CDR3 DNA reads as TGCGCCAGCAGCCAGCAGGGCTACTACTACGAGCAGTACTTC.

This clonotype was picked up a small number of times. The rearrangement links TRBV6-4 to TRBJ2-1; TRBD1 aligns across 9 bases. V shed 3 bases and J 6 bases; nucleotides not matched to a gene: 6. Looked up from germline, CDR1 is MRHNA and CDR2 is SNTAGT. The length of the CDR3 is 15 residues. The CDR3 coding sequence is TGTGCCAGCAGTGAATTACAGGGGGCCGGCAATGAGCAGTTCTTC. Amino acid sequence: CASSELQGAGNEQFF.

The V gene is TRBV3-1, the J gene TRBJ2-2; 7 bases agree with TRBD1. CDR3 length: 15 amino acids. V gave up 6 bases and J gave up 1 base; unmatched junction bases: 5. Germline-derived CDR1 and CDR2 are LGHDT and YNNKEL (reference sequence). The CDR3, as DNA: TGTGCCAGCAGAGTCCGGGACAGGAACACCGGGGAGCTGTTTTTT. This codes for CASRVRDRNTGELFF.

This sequence joins TRBV7-2 and TRBJ1-1; D unresolved. The CDR3 length is 16 residues. Between the trimmed V and J ends, which lost 3 bases and 6 bases, there was a span of 20 bases. Looked up from germline, CDR1 is SGHTA and CDR2 is FQGNSA. As DNA, the CDR3 is TGTGCCAGCAGCTTTCTTGGGGATCCTAAAACTTCTGAAGCTTTCTTT. As protein: CASSFLGDPKTSEAFF. Combining the CDR3 with reference TRBV7-2 and TRBJ1-1 gives the whole variable domain GAGVSQSPSNKVTEKGKDVELRCDPISGHTALYWYRQSLGQGLEFLIYFQGNSAPDKSGLPSDRFSAERTGGSVSTLTIQRTQQEDSAVYLCASSFLGDPKTSEAFFGQGTRLTVV.

Concerning this clonotype: Since a much larger clone is just one base distant, this may be a read error. This CDR3 is CASSFRQGARPPLHF. The CDR3 nucleotides are TGTGCCAGCAGTTTCCGACAGGGGGCGAGGCCACCCCTCCACTTT. The chain links TRBV27 to TRBJ1-6; 10 bases align to TRBD1. CDR1 and CDR2 (germline): MNHEY, SMNVEV (reference sequence). With 3 bases clipped from V and 11 bases from J, the junction kept 7 bases outside the gene matches. The CDR3 runs to 15 residues.

In this sample, this clonotype turned up many times. The CDR3, as DNA: TGTGCCAGCAGCGCGTCTAGCGGGCCGTCCTACGAGCAGTACTTC. Its protein is CASSASSGPSYEQYF. This rearrangement joins TRBV7-2 to TRBJ2-7; 8 nucleotides line up with TRBD2. This CDR3 has 15 amino acids. After removal of 5 bases from V and 1 base from J, the junction contained 7 bases not matched to a gene. Germline V lookup: CDR1 SGHTA, CDR2 FQGNSA.

In its sample, this clonotype was seen many times. The chain recombines TRBV28 with TRBJ1-2; 7 bases fit TRBD1. This CDR3 has 13 residues. Germline V gene lookup returns CDR1 MDHEN and CDR2 SYDVKM. Trimming took 6 bases from V and 7 from J; bases not matched to a gene: 8. DNA for the CDR3: TGTGCCAGCAGCTTTGGGGACAGCATTGGCTACACCTTC. Protein sequence: CASSFGDSIGYTF.

This clonotype was seen at least ten times. The chain recombines TRBV5-1 with TRBJ1-1, with a tentative D call TRBD1 (5 bases). V was pared by 4 bases and J by 5 bases, with 18 bases between. Germline CDR1 is SGHRS and CDR2 is YFSETQ. This CDR3 has 15 residues. The CDR3 nucleotides read TGCGCCAGCAGCCCAAGTGGGGCAGGGCGTACTGAAGCTTTCTTT. Translating it yields CASSPSGAGRTEAFF.

CDR3: CASSLAEGSFNGGELFF. The CDR3, as DNA: TGTGCCAGCAGCTTAGCGGAGGGCAGCTTTAACGGAGGGGAGCTGTTTTTT. The V call is TRBV7-2, the J call TRBJ2-2, with a tentative D call TRBD2 (6 bases). The V gene lost 0 bases and the J gene lost 8 bases, with 19 bases spanning the gap. CDR1 SGHTA and CDR2 FQGNSA come from the germline V gene. This CDR3 spans 17 amino acids.

This clonotype was seen only a few times. This chain uses TRBV5-6 with TRBJ2-1; D may be TRBD2 (6 bases). V shed 3 bases and J shed 8 bases, with 12 bases lying between them. The germline V gene has CDR1 SGHDT and CDR2 YYEEEE. The CDR3 is made up of 13 amino acids. CDR3 residues: CASSSGLIYEQFF. The DNA for the CDR3 is TGTGCCAGCAGCTCGGGACTCATCTATGAGCAGTTCTTC.

This clonotype was observed at least ten times. The rearrangement links TRBV9 to TRBJ2-7, with 7 nucleotides matching TRBD2. This CDR3 is 15 amino acids long. V shed 0 bases and J 6 bases; nucleotides not matched to a gene: 9. Per the germline V gene, CDR1 is SGDLS and CDR2 is YYNGEE. The CDR3 nucleotides read TGTGCCAGCAGCGTAGACGGCGGGAGTGCGGGCGAGCAGTACTTC. It yields the protein CASSVDGGSAGEQYF.

The V and J genes are TRBV19 and TRBJ2-1; 12 nucleotides agree with TRBD2. CDR3 length: 16 residues. Germline assignment: CDR1 LNHDA and CDR2 SQIVND (reference sequence). V lost 6 bases, J lost 2 bases, and 5 bases stayed unmatched. In DNA form, the CDR3 reads TGTGCCAGTAGGGACTGGACTAGCGGGACCTACAATGAGCAGTTCTTC. Translating gives CASRDWTSGTYNEQFF.

This clonotype was recorded at least ten times. J is TRBJ1-4 and V is TRBV7-2, with D tentatively TRBD1 (5 bases). Germline V CDR1 and CDR2: SGHTA, FQGNSA. V gave up 1 base and J gave up 8 bases, with 11 bases separating them. The length of the CDR3 is 14 residues. This CDR3 is CASSLEEGSEKLFF. The CDR3 DNA reads as TGTGCCAGCAGCTTAGAAGAGGGGTCAGAAAAACTGTTTTTT.

This clonotype was recorded at least ten times. This chain connects TRBV20-1 to TRBJ2-7, with 13 positions matching TRBD2. V shed 2 bases and J 5 bases; nucleotides not matched to a gene: 3. CDR1 and CDR2 from the germline V gene are DFQATT and SNEGSKA (reference sequence). The CDR3 sequence is 14 residues long. CDR3 nucleotides: TGCAGTGCTAGAAGAGGACTAGCGGGAGACGAGCAGTACTTC. Its protein is CSARRGLAGDEQYF.